This T cell receptor (beta chain) was identified in a study of identical twins. Each CDR3 protein is one row after TCRdb ran MiXCR on the 5' RACE reads. Counted here are hundreds of thousands of distinct CDR3 sequences, 20% to 30% occurring once; the ten biggest clones make up roughly 3%. The CDR3 is made up of 16 amino acids. Germline V gene data show CDR1 as SGDLS and CDR2 as YYNGEE. V was clipped by 0 bases and J by 2 bases, with 13 bases between them. The same sample was also used in a study of T cells expressing NK-cell markers. In that study: The authors sequenced eight donors, of whom seven were HCMV-seropositive and one was seronegative. Restriction of sorting to alpha-beta TCR T cells was accomplished in several experiments using an anti-gamma-delta TCR antibody. Researchers report these clonotypes also headed the CD3+CD56-NKG2C+ fraction in a few donors.

The TCR comes from a woman between 18 and 29 years old in good health. The chain joins TRBV9 to TRBJ2-3; D is undetermined. Sequencing was performed on CD4+ T cells sorted from blood. CDR3 in DNA: TGTGCCAGCAGCGTAGTTGGAATAGCAGCCACAGATACGCAGTATTTT. It translates to CASSVVGIAATDTQYF.